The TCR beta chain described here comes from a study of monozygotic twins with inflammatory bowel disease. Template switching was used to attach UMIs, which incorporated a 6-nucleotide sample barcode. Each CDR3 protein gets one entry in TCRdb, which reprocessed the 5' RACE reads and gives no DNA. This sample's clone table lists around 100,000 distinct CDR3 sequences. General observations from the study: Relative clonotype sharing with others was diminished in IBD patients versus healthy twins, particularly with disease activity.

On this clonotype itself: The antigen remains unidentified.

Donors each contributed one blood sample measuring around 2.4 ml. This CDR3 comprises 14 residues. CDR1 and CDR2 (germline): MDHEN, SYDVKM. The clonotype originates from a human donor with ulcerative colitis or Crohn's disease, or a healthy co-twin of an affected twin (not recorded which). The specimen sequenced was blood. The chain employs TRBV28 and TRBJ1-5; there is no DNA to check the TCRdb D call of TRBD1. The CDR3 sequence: CASSTTGESQPQHF.